These 9 T cell receptor beta chains share one sample of origin, sequenced in a study of cytomegalovirus exposure and HLA in healthy donors. The PCR made use of 60 Vbeta and 13 Jbeta primers. The protocol was immunoSEQ multiplex PCR, while the TCRdb copy is restricted to in-frame clones and leaves out a portion. Of about 140,000 clones listed, around 79% are singletons. Input material: PBMCs. The receptors originated from a male donor in good health and CMV-seronegative.

This clone was observed a single time. J is TRBJ1-2 and V is TRBV12-5; D is perhaps TRBD1 (5 bases). Trimming left V 3 bases short and J 7 bases short, with 12 bases between. The V gene's germline CDR1 is LGHNT and CDR2 FRNRAP. The CDR3 is 13 residues long. The CDR3 region is CASGLGREGGYTF. The CDR3 coding sequence is TGTGCTAGTGGTTTAGGCAGGGAGGGTGGCTACACCTTC.

The chain joins TRBV7-3 to TRBJ2-7; 7 positions match TRBD1. The V gene's germline CDR1 is SGHTA and CDR2 FQGTGA. The CDR3 consists of 15 residues. V lost 2 bases and J lost 2; bases outside the gene matches: 6. The CDR3 sequence: CASSLWDRIAYEQYF. CDR3 in DNA: TGTGCCAGCAGCTTATGGGACAGAATAGCCTACGAGCAGTACTTC.

The J gene is TRBJ2-1, the V gene TRBV6-6, with TRBD1 as a possible D gene (7 bases). The CDR3 contains 16 residues. V lost 2 bases to trimming and J lost 6 bases, with 17 bases between them. Germline V CDR1 and CDR2: MNHNY, SVGAGI (reference sequence). The CDR3 region has the DNA TGTGCCAGCAGTTACGCGGGGCCCTCAGGGGGCAATGAGCAGTTCTTC. Translating it yields CASSYAGPSGGNEQFF.

The V and J genes are TRBV27 and TRBJ1-5; D possibly corresponds to TRBD1 (6 bases). This CDR3 is built from 15 residues. Trimming cost V 5 bases and J 2 bases, with 13 bases left between them. The germline CDR1 and CDR2 sequences are MNHEY and SMNVEV (reference sequence). CDR3 DNA sequence: TGTGCCAGCAGTAGAGAGGGGGTAGGCAATCAGCCCCAGCATTTT. Encoded protein: CASSREGVGNQPQHF.

V is TRBV4-1 and J is TRBJ1-1; no definite D call. Trimming cost V 0 bases and J 4 bases, with 12 bases left between them. The CDR3 consists of 15 residues. Germline V CDR1 and CDR2: MGHRA, YSYEKL. The CDR3 sequence: CASSQEPQVSTEAFF. In DNA, the CDR3 is TGCGCCAGCAGCCAAGAACCCCAGGTATCCACTGAAGCTTTCTTT.

The chain couples TRBV30 to TRBJ1-1, with D unclear. The V end was cut by 8 bases, the J end by 4 bases, with 17 bases between. This CDR3 comprises 13 residues. CDR1 and CDR2 from the germline V gene are GTSNPN and SVGIG (reference sequence). In DNA form, the CDR3 reads TGTGCCCGCCGAGAGGGAGTAGGCACTGAAGCTTTCTTT. Protein product: CARREGVGTEAFF.

This chain joins TRBV10-3 and TRBJ2-7; a possible D gene is TRBD1 (7 bases). This CDR3 is built from 17 residues. V was pared by 6 bases and J by 3 bases, with 24 bases between. CDR1 ENHRY and CDR2 SYGVKD come from the germline V gene. CDR3 loop: CAISQGGPWDSHYEQYF. CDR3 in DNA: TGTGCCATCAGCCAAGGGGGGCCGTGGGACAGCCACTACGAGCAGTACTTC.

The chain recombines TRBV29-1 with TRBJ2-1; 11 nucleotides match TRBD1. CDR1 and CDR2 from the germline V gene are SQVTM and ANQGSEA. This CDR3 is built from 15 residues. This chain's CDR3 is CRALPGQGVYDEQFF. The CDR3 DNA sequence: TGCCGCGCCTTACCGGGACAGGGGGTTTATGATGAGCAGTTCTTC.

This clone was seen only once. The rearrangement joins TRBV5-1 to TRBJ2-7, with no clear D. V gave up 1 base and J gave up 2 bases, with 10 bases separating them. The CDR3 runs 14 residues. Germline lookup yields CDR1 SGHRS and CDR2 YFSETQ. The CDR3, as DNA: TGCGCCAGCAGCTTGTCGGGTGAGACCTACGAGCAGTACTTC. This gives the protein CASSLSGETYEQYF.